The present entry profiles one T cell receptor beta chain with its context. Patients with uncontrolled infections, other autoimmune diseases, pregnancy or lactation were excluded. This entry is derived from a study of T cells in Graves' hyperthyroidism and ophthalmopathy. It was RNA transcripts that yielded the amplified TCR beta CDR3 regions. TCR CDR3 underwent first-round RT-PCR with the HTBI primer set. TCRdb processed the multiplex PCR reads anew with MiXCR; each CDR3 protein has one entry. The sample includes some 570,000 distinct CDR3 sequences, over 15% of them seen just once. J lost 0 bases, V lost 0 bases, and 5 bases had no gene match. This CDR3 has 16 amino acids. CDR1 is DFQATT, CDR2 SNEGSKA, per germline (reference sequence).

The sample taken for sequencing was blood. The TCR comes from a woman between 18 and 29 years old with Graves' ophthalmopathy. The rearrangement uses TRBV20-1 and TRBJ2-1, with TRBD1 matching 7 bases. The CDR3 loop is CSAREGAGGSYNEQFF. CDR3 coding DNA: TGCAGTGCTAGAGAGGGGGCAGGGGGCTCCTACAATGAGCAGTTCTTC.